This T cell receptor beta chain was obtained from a study of technical replicates of blood from a few donors. The method was immunoSEQ multiplex PCR; TCRdb's version includes in-frame clones alone and lacks a portion of them. Of 55,000 to 75,000 clones listed, 94% are singletons. The germline gives CDR1 LNHDA, CDR2 SQIVND (reference sequence). This CDR3 is 13 amino acids long. With 6 bases removed from V and 3 bases from J, the gap between germline ends came to 9 bases. Sequencing was carried out using T cells isolated from PBMCs. The clonotype comes from a human donor in good health. This sequence joins TRBV19 and TRBJ1-3; D perhaps matches TRBD1 (5 bases). CDR3 protein: CASSQGIGNTIYF. CDR3 in DNA: TGTGCCAGTAGCCAGGGAATTGGAAACACCATATATTTT.